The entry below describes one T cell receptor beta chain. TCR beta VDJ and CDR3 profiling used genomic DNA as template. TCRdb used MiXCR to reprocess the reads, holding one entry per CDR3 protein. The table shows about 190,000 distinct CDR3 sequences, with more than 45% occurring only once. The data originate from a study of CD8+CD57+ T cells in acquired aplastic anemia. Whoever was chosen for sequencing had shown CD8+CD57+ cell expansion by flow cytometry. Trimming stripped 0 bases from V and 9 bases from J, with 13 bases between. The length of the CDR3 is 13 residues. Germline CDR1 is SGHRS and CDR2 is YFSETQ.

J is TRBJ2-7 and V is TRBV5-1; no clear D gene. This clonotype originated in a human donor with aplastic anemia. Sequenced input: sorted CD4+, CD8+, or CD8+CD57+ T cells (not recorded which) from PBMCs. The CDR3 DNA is TGCGCCAGCAGCTTGGCGGACGGTTTCTGGCAGTACTTC. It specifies CASSLADGFWQYF.